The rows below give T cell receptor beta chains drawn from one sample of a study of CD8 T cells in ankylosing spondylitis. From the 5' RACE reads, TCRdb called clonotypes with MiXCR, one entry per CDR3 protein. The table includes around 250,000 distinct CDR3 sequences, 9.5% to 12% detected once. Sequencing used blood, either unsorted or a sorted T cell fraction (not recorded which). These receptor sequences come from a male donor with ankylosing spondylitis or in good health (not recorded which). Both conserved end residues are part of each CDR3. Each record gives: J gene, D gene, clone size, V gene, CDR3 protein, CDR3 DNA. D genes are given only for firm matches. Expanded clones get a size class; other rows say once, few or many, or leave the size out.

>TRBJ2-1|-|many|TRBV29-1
CSVKIRGGTAPSNNEQFF
TGCAGCGTTAAAATACGGGGGGGGACAGCTCCTTCCAACAATGAGCAGTTCTTC
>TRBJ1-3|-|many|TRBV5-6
CASTRELSGNTIYF
TGTGCCAGCACCCGGGAGCTGTCTGGAAACACCATATATTTT
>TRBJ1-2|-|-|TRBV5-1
CASSFAGLNYGYTF
TGCGCCAGCAGCTTCGCGGGACTAAACTATGGCTACACCTTC
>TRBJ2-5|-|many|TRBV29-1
CSVVGRLGETQYF
TGCAGCGTTGTGGGAAGGCTCGGAGAGACCCAGTACTTC
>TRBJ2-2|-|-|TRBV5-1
CASSLDRVLSGELFF
TGCGCCAGCAGCTTGGACAGGGTCCTCTCGGGGGAGCTGTTTTTT
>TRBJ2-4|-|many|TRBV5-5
CASSPRVGVKNIQYF
TGTGCCAGCAGCCCACGCGTGGGAGTCAAAAACATTCAGTACTTC
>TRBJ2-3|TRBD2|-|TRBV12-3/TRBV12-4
CASKTSGRNPDTQYF
TGTGCCAGCAAGACTAGCGGGAGGAACCCAGATACGCAGTATTTT
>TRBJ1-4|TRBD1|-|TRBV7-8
CASSPGTRGPEVATNEKLFF
TGTGCCAGCAGCCCGGGAACCAGGGGGCCCGAGGTCGCAACTAATGAAAAACTGTTTTTT
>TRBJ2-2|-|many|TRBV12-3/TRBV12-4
CASSFTWGQNTGELFF
TGTGCCAGCAGTTTCACCTGGGGGCAGAACACCGGGGAGCTGTTTTTT
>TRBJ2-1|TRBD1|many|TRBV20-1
CSAHDTQGASEQFF
TGCAGTGCGCATGATACACAGGGGGCTTCTGAGCAGTTCTTC
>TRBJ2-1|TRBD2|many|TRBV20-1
CSAGSSGGNEQFF
TGCAGTGCTGGAAGTAGCGGGGGCAATGAGCAGTTCTTC
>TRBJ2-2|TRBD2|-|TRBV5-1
CASKRGHTGELFF
TGCGCCAGCAAGCGGGGACACACCGGGGAGCTGTTTTTT
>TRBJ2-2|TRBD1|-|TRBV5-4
CASSMGQGNTGELFF
TGTGCCAGCAGCATGGGACAGGGGAACACCGGGGAGCTGTTTTTT
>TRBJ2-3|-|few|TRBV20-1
CSAPLGLSSTDTQYF
TGCAGTGCTCCCCTAGGACTTTCTAGCACAGATACGCAGTATTTT
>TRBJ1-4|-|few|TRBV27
CASMGDGNEKLFF
TGTGCCAGCATGGGGGATGGTAATGAAAAACTGTTTTTT
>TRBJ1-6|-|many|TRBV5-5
CASSSQSGSPLHF
TGTGCCAGCAGCTCCCAATCCGGATCACCCCTCCACTTT
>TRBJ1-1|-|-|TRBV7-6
CASRPRHEKNTEAFF
TGTGCCAGCAGACCTAGACACGAAAAGAACACTGAAGCTTTCTTT
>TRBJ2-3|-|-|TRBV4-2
CASSQVAVDTQYF
TGTGCCAGCAGCCAAGTAGCCGTGGATACGCAGTATTTT
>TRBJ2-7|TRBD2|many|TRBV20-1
CSARALAGATYEQYF
TGCAGTGCTAGAGCATTAGCGGGGGCCACCTACGAGCAGTACTTC
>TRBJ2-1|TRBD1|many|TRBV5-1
CASSLGIRQGYNEQFF
TGCGCCAGCAGCTTGGGAATCCGACAGGGCTACAATGAGCAGTTCTTC
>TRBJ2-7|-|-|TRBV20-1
CSARSRWAWGLYEQYF
TGCAGTGCTAGATCTAGGTGGGCCTGGGGCCTCTACGAGCAGTACTTC
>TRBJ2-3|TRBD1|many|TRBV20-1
CSATVDRVIDTQYF
TGCAGTGCAACCGTGGACAGGGTAATCGATACGCAGTATTTT
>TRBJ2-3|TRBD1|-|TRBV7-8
CASSLSAGGQGAPDTQYF
TGTGCCAGCAGCTTATCGGCAGGGGGACAGGGGGCCCCAGATACGCAGTATTTT
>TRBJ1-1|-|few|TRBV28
CASPGSSTAANTEAFF
TGTGCCAGCCCCGGTTCGTCGACAGCAGCTAACACTGAAGCTTTCTTT
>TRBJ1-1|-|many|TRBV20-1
CSARVVGRDTEAFF
TGCAGTGCTAGGGTGGTGGGCAGAGACACTGAAGCTTTCTTT
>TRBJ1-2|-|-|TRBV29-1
CSVGDGGDYDYTF
TGCAGCGTTGGGGATGGGGGGGACTATGACTACACCTTC
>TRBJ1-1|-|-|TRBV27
CASSLSGLSGGDTEAFF
TGTGCCAGCAGTTTAAGTGGCCTCTCTGGAGGCGACACTGAAGCTTTCTTT
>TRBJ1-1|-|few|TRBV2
CASSPGGGVNTEAFF
TGTGCCAGCAGTCCCGGGGGTGGCGTGAACACTGAAGCTTTCTTT
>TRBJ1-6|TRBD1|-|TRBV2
CASSGRDRNSPLHF
TGTGCCAGCAGTGGGAGGGACAGAAATTCACCCCTCCACTTT
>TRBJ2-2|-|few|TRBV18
CASSPQGPPNTGELFF
TGTGCCAGCTCACCACAAGGGCCTCCGAACACCGGGGAGCTGTTTTTT
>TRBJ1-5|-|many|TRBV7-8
CASSPGRDQPQHF
TGTGCCAGCAGCCCTGGACGGGATCAGCCCCAGCATTTT
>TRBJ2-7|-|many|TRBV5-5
CASSPTGYLSYEQYF
TGTGCCAGCAGTCCCACAGGGTACCTTTCGTACGAGCAGTACTTC
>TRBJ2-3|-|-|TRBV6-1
CASRKEAPSDTQYF
TGTGCCAGTAGAAAGGAGGCCCCTTCAGATACGCAGTATTTT
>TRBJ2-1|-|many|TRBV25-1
CASSEYGRAEQFF
TGTGCCAGCAGTGAATATGGGCGAGCTGAGCAGTTCTTC
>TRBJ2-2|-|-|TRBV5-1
CASSLRGDPRNTGELFF
TGCGCCAGCAGCTTGCGCGGGGACCCCCGGAACACCGGGGAGCTGTTTTTT
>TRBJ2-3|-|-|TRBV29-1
CSALTASGADTQYF
TGCAGCGCCTTGACGGCATCCGGGGCAGATACGCAGTATTTT
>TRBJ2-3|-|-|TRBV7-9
CASSPRRTLTDTQYF
TGTGCCAGCAGCCCCCGGCGGACCCTCACAGATACGCAGTATTTT
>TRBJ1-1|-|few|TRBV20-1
CSASSGFELNTEAFF
TGCAGTGCTAGTTCCGGGTTCGAATTGAACACTGAAGCTTTCTTT
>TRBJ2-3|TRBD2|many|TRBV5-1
CASSLSGGAADTQYF
TGCGCCAGCAGCTTGTCCGGGGGGGCAGCAGATACGCAGTATTTT
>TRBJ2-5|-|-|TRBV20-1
CSARSESSRETQYF
TGCAGTGCTCGTTCCGAGTCCTCAAGAGAGACCCAGTACTTC
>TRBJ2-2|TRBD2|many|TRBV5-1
CASSVRLAGGPETGELFF
TGCGCCAGCAGCGTCCGACTAGCGGGGGGGCCAGAAACCGGGGAGCTGTTTTTT
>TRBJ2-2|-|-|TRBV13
CASRLIATGELFF
TGTGCCAGCAGGCTCATCGCCACCGGGGAGCTGTTTTTT
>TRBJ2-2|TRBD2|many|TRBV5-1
CASSLGLAANTGELFF
TGCGCCAGCAGCTTGGGACTAGCGGCGAACACCGGGGAGCTGTTTTTT
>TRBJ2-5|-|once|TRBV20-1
CSCGQAGGWHETQYF
TGCAGCTGTGGCCAGGCTGGGGGGTGGCATGAGACCCAGTACTTC
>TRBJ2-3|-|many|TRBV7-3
CASSLNFADTQYF
TGTGCCAGCAGCTTAAATTTTGCAGATACGCAGTATTTT
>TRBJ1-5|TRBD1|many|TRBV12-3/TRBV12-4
CASSQTGQGVQPQHF
TGTGCCAGCAGCCAAACCGGACAGGGGGTACAGCCCCAGCATTTT
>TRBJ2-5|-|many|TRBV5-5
CASSRGRNQETQYF
TGTGCCAGCAGCAGAGGACGCAACCAAGAGACCCAGTACTTC